The sequence of this T cell receptor beta chain was determined in a study (dated by TCRdb to between 2014 and 2017). About the full investigation: The study examined whether tumor-infiltrating Tregs in breast cancer are drawn from blood Tregs or arise in situ by conversion from other CD4+ T cell subsets.

The Miltenyi Naive CD4+ T Cell Isolation kit was used to purify naive CD4+ T cells, and Tregs were depleted with CD25 microbeads. Tregs, naive and memory CD4+ T cells from tumor, blood and ipsilateral draining lymph nodes of 4 or 5 breast cancer patients underwent full-length TCR alpha and beta sequencing. Mononuclear cells from lymph nodes or approximately 50 ml of peripheral blood were isolated by Ficoll density gradient centrifugation. Sorted cell populations were confirmed by FACS to exceed 90% purity. Full-length TCR variable regions were amplified by 5' RACE PCR using constant-region reverse primers, and then by semi-nested PCR using Nested Universal Primer A. The ReliaPrep RNA Cell Miniprep System was used to extract total RNA, which was then reverse transcribed into 5'RACE-ready cDNA with the SMARTer RACE 5'/3' Kit. Multiplex adaptors were used to barcode the full-length TCR alpha and beta libraries, which were then sequenced on an Illumina MiSeq. The original methods were these. For each of nine subset-tissue groups, sequencing data from the five patients were combined, and the groups were compared by unsupervised clustering of TCR gene usage. The Morisita-Horn index was used to calculate repertoire similarity, with shared sequences weighted according to their contribution to each repertoire. The raw public reads went through TCRdb reprocessing: fastp at Q25, MiXCR clone calling, in-frame beta chains kept. Here each entry gathers all rows of one CDR3 protein and keeps the most common genes and DNA. The V and J calls were not made by the authors but by TCRdb's processing. Here the sample has nearly 55,000 distinct CDR3 sequences; 15% to 20% occur a single time. 2% to 2.5% of the sample comes from the top ten.

Results and caveats for the whole study, not just this receptor: In terms of TCR gene usage, tumor memory CD4+ T cells clustered together with blood and lymph node memory CD4+ cells, as well as with lymph node naive CD4+ cells. The TCR alpha and beta sequences of tumor-infiltrating Tregs showed the greatest overlap with tumor naive CD4+ T cells, followed by blood naive CD4+ T cells. The larger-cohort validation was restricted to a single TCR beta V-J rearrangement rather than whole repertoires.

This clonotype was observed a handful of times. Its antigen specificity is not known. Base qualities are missing; no much larger clone stands one base away. V is trimmed back by 8 bases and J by 4 bases, and the junction contains 7 bases that no gene match accounts for. The CDR3 runs 14 residues from the cysteine to the phenylalanine. CDR3 DNA is the only sequence kept; it has 42 bases, read in frame from the first base. In the germline V gene, CDR1 corresponds to SGHVS and CDR2 to FQNEAQ. The receptor chain draws on TRBV7-8 and TRBJ2-2, and TRBD2 matches 7 of the central bases. This clonotype was obtained from a female donor with breast cancer. Source material: naive CD4+ T cells sorted from blood. The intended sense of this specimen's cell subset or site label: naive CD4+ T cells, CD4+CD45RA+CD25-. The DNA is TGTGCCAGCCGCCTAGCGGAAGTCACCGGGGAGCTGTTTTTT. This sequence encodes CASRLAEVTGELFF.